This T cell receptor (beta chain) was found in a study of T cells after yellow fever vaccination. Study as a whole: The fractions with low cell numbers were processed using SMART-Seq v4 Ultra Low Input. Study observations and caveats: Reappearance after the booster was observed for most primary-vaccination clones (around 95% CD4, less than 90% CD8). Relatively few clonotypes were ones that appeared in both CD4 and CD8 compartments.

Germline V lookup: CDR1 SGHRS, CDR2 YFSETQ. The CDR3 contains 17 residues. The germline V and J ends were trimmed by 6 bases and 3 bases, with 22 bases remaining between them. As regards this clonotype: Its antigen is still unknown.

A universal primer site and UMIs were added as TCR cDNA was made by 5'RACE template switching. Each CDR3 protein is one row after TCRdb ran MiXCR on the 5' RACE reads. This table has hundreds of thousands of distinct CDR3 sequences, roughly a fifth appearing once. V and J are TRBV5-1 and TRBJ2-1, with a tentative D call TRBD1 (6 bases). The clonotype was recovered from a man aged 18 to 30 who received the YFV17D yellow fever vaccine. The sequencing here drew on PBMCs, taken about 20 days after the first yellow fever vaccination. CDR3 residues: CASTRDTLASGYNEQFF. Written as DNA, the CDR3 is TGCGCCAGCACCCGGGACACCTTGGCAAGTGGCTACAATGAGCAGTTCTTC.